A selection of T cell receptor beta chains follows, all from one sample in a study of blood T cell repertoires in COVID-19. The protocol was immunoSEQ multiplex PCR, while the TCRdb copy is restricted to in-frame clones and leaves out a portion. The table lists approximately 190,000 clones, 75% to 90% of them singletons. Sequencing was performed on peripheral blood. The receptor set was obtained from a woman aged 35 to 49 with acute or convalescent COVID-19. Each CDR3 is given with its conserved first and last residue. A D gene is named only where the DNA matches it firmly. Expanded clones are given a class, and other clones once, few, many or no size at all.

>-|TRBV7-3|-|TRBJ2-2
CASSLRGTNTGELFF
TGTGCCAGCAGCTTACGGGGGACGAACACCGGGGAGCTGTTTTTT
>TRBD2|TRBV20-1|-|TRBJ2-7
CSASGGGLAGEQYF
TGCAGTGCTAGTGGGGGAGGACTAGCTGGCGAGCAGTACTTC
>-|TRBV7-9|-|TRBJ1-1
CASSLRGFIAFF
TGTGCCAGCAGCTTAAGGGGATTCATCGCTTTCTTT
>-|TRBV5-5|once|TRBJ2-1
CASSLFPGPYNEQFF
TGTGCCAGCAGCTTGTTCCCAGGCCCCTACAATGAGCAGTTCTTC
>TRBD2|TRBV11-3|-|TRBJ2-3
CASSYRTSGDATTDTQYF
TGTGCCAGCAGCTACCGGACTAGCGGGGATGCTACCACAGATACGCAGTATTTT
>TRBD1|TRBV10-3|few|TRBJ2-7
CAIRGGQGAEQYF
TGTGCCATCAGGGGGGGACAGGGGGCCGAGCAGTACTTC
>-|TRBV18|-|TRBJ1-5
CASSLEQGGQPQHF
TGTGCCAGCTCACTTGAACAGGGTGGGCAGCCCCAGCATTTT
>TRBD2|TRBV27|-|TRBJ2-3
CASSLAGGRADTQYF
TGTGCCAGCAGTTTAGCGGGAGGCCGGGCAGATACGCAGTATTTT
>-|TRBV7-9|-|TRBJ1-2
CASSPGQSYGYTF
TGTGCCAGCAGCCCTGGACAGTCATATGGCTACACCTTC
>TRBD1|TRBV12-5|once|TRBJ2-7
CASGFRDRLWEQYF
TGTGCTAGTGGTTTCCGGGACAGATTATGGGAGCAGTACTTC
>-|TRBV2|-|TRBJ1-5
CASSQSVSNQPQHF
TGTGCCAGCAGTCAAAGCGTTTCCAATCAGCCCCAGCATTTT
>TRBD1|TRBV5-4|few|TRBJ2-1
CASSLAQQGVDEQFF
TGTGCCAGCAGCTTGGCCCAGCAGGGGGTAGATGAGCAGTTCTTC
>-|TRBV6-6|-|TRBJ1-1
CVCVQRYLDTEAFF
TGTGTGTGTGTTCAGAGGTATCTGGACACTGAAGCTTTCTTT
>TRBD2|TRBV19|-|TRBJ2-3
CASSTSGRAGGTDTQYF
TGTGCCAGTAGTACTAGCGGGAGGGCTGGGGGCACAGATACGCAGTATTTT
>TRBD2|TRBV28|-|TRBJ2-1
CASSRGRGQLYEQFF
TGTGCCAGCAGTCGCGGGAGGGGGCAATTATATGAGCAGTTCTTC
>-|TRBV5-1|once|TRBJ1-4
CASSHKQGFGEKLFF
TGCGCCAGCAGCCATAAACAGGGTTTTGGTGAAAAACTGTTTTTT
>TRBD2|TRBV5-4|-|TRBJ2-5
CASSLAWSGGGQETQYF
TGTGCCAGCAGCTTGGCCTGGAGCGGGGGGGGCCAAGAGACCCAGTACTTC
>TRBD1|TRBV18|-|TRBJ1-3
CASEGQGYSGNTIYF
TGTGCCAGCGAGGGACAGGGGTACTCTGGAAACACCATATATTTT
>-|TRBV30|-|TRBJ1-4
CAWSPSQGSEKLFF
TGTGCCTGGAGCCCTTCACAGGGTTCGGAAAAACTGTTTTTT
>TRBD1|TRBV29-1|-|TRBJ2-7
CSVQKADRLTYEQYF
TGCAGCGTTCAAAAGGCGGACAGGTTAACCTACGAGCAGTACTTC
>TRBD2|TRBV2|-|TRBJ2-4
CASSRQGLASSIQYF
TGTGCCAGCAGCAGACAGGGACTAGCCAGTAGCATTCAGTACTTC
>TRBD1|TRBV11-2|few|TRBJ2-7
CASSLGPDRGYEQYF
TGTGCCAGCAGCTTAGGGCCGGACAGGGGCTACGAGCAGTACTTC
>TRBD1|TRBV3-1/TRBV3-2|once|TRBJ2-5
CASSQEGTGRLGETQYF
TGTGCCAGCAGCCAAGAAGGGACAGGTAGGCTTGGAGAGACCCAGTACTTC
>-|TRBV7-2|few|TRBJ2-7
CASSLAGRGSTYEQYF
TGTGCCAGCAGCTTAGCGGGTAGAGGGAGCACCTACGAGCAGTACTTC
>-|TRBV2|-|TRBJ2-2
CASTQESGAGELFF
TGTGCCAGCACTCAGGAGAGCGGCGCCGGGGAGCTGTTTTTT
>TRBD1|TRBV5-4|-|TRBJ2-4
CASSEGQGFAKNIQYF
TGTGCCAGCAGCGAAGGACAGGGGTTCGCCAAAAACATTCAGTACTTC
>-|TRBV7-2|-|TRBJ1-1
CASTSGGPGTEAFF
TGTGCCAGCACCTCGGGGGGGCCGGGCACTGAAGCTTTCTTT
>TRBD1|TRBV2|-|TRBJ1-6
CASRGQYNSPLHF
TGTGCCAGCAGGGGACAGTATAATTCACCCCTCCACTTT